Below are 23 T cell receptor beta chains sequenced from a single sample in a study of T cells in localized non-small cell lung cancer. Method: immunoSEQ multiplex PCR; TCRdb's copy keeps in-frame clones and lacks some. Of 1,500 to 1,900 clones in the sample, 28% were seen once. The source material was normal lung tissue next to the tumor, sampled before any cancer treatment. The receptor source for this set is a man aged 40-75 years with stage III squamous cell lung carcinoma.

This clone was counted between two and nine times. The chain uses TRBV12-2 and TRBJ1-6; TRBD1 is taken as the D call from the table, unchecked against the DNA. TRBV12-2 is flagged as a pseudogene. This CDR3 spans 14 amino acids. The CDR3 DNA reads TGTGCGTCTACAGGGCGGCAGCCGAATTCACCCCTCCACTTT. Residues: CASTGRQPNSPLHF.

This clone was seen once. The rearrangement uses TRBV29-1 and TRBJ1-1; D possibly corresponds to TRBD1 (6 bases). V was shortened by 1 base and J by 8 bases, with 14 bases between the two germline ends. The germline V gene has CDR1 SQVTM and CDR2 ANQGSEA. This CDR3 contains 13 residues. The DNA for the CDR3 is TGCAGCGTTGAAGGGGGGGCGTCTAGAGAAGCTTTCTTT. Translating it yields CSVEGGASREAFF.

The chain is built from TRBV19 and TRBJ2-3; 9 nucleotides match TRBD2. The J segment lost 1 base and the V segment lost 11 bases, leaving 7 bases of the junction unmatched. The length of the CDR3 is 14 residues. Germline CDR1 reads LNHDA; CDR2 reads SQIVND (reference sequence). The CDR3 here is CAARPSGGTDTQYF. The CDR3 nucleotides are TGTGCCGCCAGACCTAGCGGGGGCACAGATACGCAGTATTTT.

This clone is termed medium-sized. The chain carries TRBV11-3 and TRBJ2-7; D is uncertain. This CDR3 comprises 14 residues. The germline V and J ends were trimmed by 1 base and 3 bases, with 10 bases remaining between them. The germline gives CDR1 SGHNT, CDR2 YENEEA. CDR3 residues: CASSLGVSDYEQYF. DNA for the CDR3: TGTGCCAGCAGCTTAGGGGTCAGTGACTACGAGCAGTACTTC.

The rearrangement joins TRBV6-8 to TRBJ2-2; D ambiguous. Germline CDR1 MNHGY, CDR2 SAAAGT. Trimming removed 2 bases at V and 3 bases at J, with 13 bases between. There are 16 residues in the CDR3. The CDR3 here is CASSYRSEGYTGELFF. The CDR3 bases are TGTGCCAGCAGTTACAGGTCCGAAGGGTACACCGGGGAGCTGTTTTTT.

The rearrangement links TRBV6-8 to TRBJ2-7; no clear D. Per germline, CDR1 MNHGY and CDR2 SAAAGT. Deletions cut 5 bases from V and 4 bases from J, with 15 bases between. The CDR3 runs to 14 residues. As DNA, the CDR3 is TGTGCCAGCAGTAAGGACGGAGAATCATACGAGCAGTACTTC. Amino acids: CASSKDGESYEQYF.

The V and J genes are TRBV15 and TRBJ1-5, with D uncertain. V was clipped by 6 bases and J by 2 bases, with 14 bases between them. This CDR3 has 15 amino acids. Germline V gives CDR1 LNHNV, CDR2 YYDKDF (reference sequence). The CDR3 spells CATSREGIGNQPQHF. CDR3 DNA sequence: TGTGCCACCAGTCGGGAGGGAATTGGCAATCAGCCCCAGCATTTT. Full variable domain (outside the CDR3, taken from reference TRBV15 and TRBJ1-5): DAMVIQNPRYQVTQFGKPVTLSCSQTLNHNVMYWYQQKSSQAPKLLFHYYDKDFNNEADTPDNFQSRRPNTSFCFLDIRSPGLGDTAMYLCATSREGIGNQPQHFGDGTRLSIL.

This clone is large. The V call is TRBV9, the J call TRBJ2-4; D might be TRBD2 (5 bases). Deletions cut 5 bases from V and 0 bases from J, with 12 bases between. The length of the CDR3 is 15 residues. Looked up from germline, CDR1 is SGDLS and CDR2 is YYNGEE. For the CDR3, the DNA is TGTGCCAGCAGTGCGGGCGGACTAGCCAAAAACATTCAGTACTTC. Its protein is CASSAGGLAKNIQYF.

The CDR3 DNA sequence: TGTGCCACCAGCAGAGATCTCGCGACTAGCGGAGATCTTCTGCCGGATACGCAGTATTTT. This translates into CATSRDLATSGDLLPDTQYF. The V call is TRBV15, the J call TRBJ2-3, with 9 bases identical to TRBD2. The CDR3 is made up of 20 amino acids. Losses at the gene ends were 0 bases for V and 6 bases for J; bases not matched to a gene: 19. Looked up from germline, CDR1 is LNHNV and CDR2 is YYDKDF (reference sequence).

This clone was counted between two and nine times. The genes are TRBV11-3 and TRBJ2-2, with no clear D. V lost 2 bases, J lost 4 bases, and 8 bases lay in between. This CDR3 spans 14 amino acids. The germline V gene has CDR1 SGHNT and CDR2 YENEEA. The CDR3 DNA sequence: TGTGCCAGCAGCTTACATCTTAGCACCGGGGAGCTGTTTTTT. Translating it yields CASSLHLSTGELFF. Full variable domain (remainder filled in from reference TRBV11-3 and TRBJ2-2): EAGVVQSPRYKIIEKKQPVAFWCNPISGHNTLYWYLQNLGQGPELLIRYENEEAVDDSQLPKDRFSAERLKGVDSTLKIQPAELGDSAVYLCASSLHLSTGELFFGEGSRLTVL.

V gene TRBV19 combines with J gene TRBJ1-1; D ambiguous. CDR1 and CDR2 from the germline V gene are LNHDA and SQIVND (reference sequence). Trimming took 4 bases from V and 1 from J, leaving 10 bases between them. The CDR3 totals 14 residues. The CDR3 region has the DNA TGTGCCAGTAGTACAGGTAACGAGAACACTGAAGCTTTCTTT. Protein: CASSTGNENTEAFF.

The CDR3 DNA reads as TGTGCCAGCACCCGGGGCACCGGGGAGCTGTTTTTT. Protein: CASTRGTGELFF. The chain joins TRBV25-1 to TRBJ2-2; possibly TRBD2 for D (5 bases). Germline V CDR1 and CDR2: MGHDK, SYGVNS. The CDR3 covers 12 residues. Trimming took off 7 bases at V and 4 bases at J, with 7 bases between the two ends.

In its sample, this clone is medium-sized (0.01 to 0.1%). The rearrangement joins TRBV11-3 to TRBJ1-5, with TRBD1 identical over 8 bases. Germline lookup yields CDR1 SGHNT and CDR2 YENEEA. The ends lost 4 bases at V and 7 bases at J; junction bases unmatched: 6. The CDR3 runs 14 residues. The CDR3 bases are TGTGCCAGCAGCTCTTACAGGGGGACGCAGCCCCAGCATTTT. It specifies CASSSYRGTQPQHF. Drawing the rest from reference TRBV11-3 and TRBJ1-5, the complete variable domain is EAGVVQSPRYKIIEKKQPVAFWCNPISGHNTLYWYLQNLGQGPELLIRYENEEAVDDSQLPKDRFSAERLKGVDSTLKIQPAELGDSAVYLCASSSYRGTQPQHFGDGTRLSIL.

This clone was observed a few times. The chain couples TRBV5-1 to TRBJ1-6; 8 nucleotides align to TRBD1. V dropped 4 bases and J dropped 6; count of bases not matched to a gene: 9. CDR1 is SGHRS, CDR2 YFSETQ, per germline. CDR3 length equals 16 residues. The chain's CDR3 is CASSPGQGRANSPLHF. The CDR3 nucleotides are TGCGCCAGCAGCCCAGGACAGGGAAGGGCTAATTCACCCCTCCACTTT.

This clone was observed a few times. This chain uses TRBV6-8 with TRBJ1-5, with 7 positions matching TRBD1. The V and J ends lost 6 bases and 4 bases, in that order; junction bases with no gene match: 9. This CDR3 has 15 residues. Germline CDR1 reads MNHGY; CDR2 reads SAAAGT. CDR3 DNA: TGTGCCAGCAGCCAATCGACAGGGAATAATCAGCCCCAGCATTTT. Protein product: CASSQSTGNNQPQHF.

This clone is termed large (0.1 to 1%). The chain carries TRBV6-8 and TRBJ1-5, with TRBD1 matching 8 bases. V lost 7 bases to trimming and J lost 16 bases; unmatched junction nucleotides: 12. This CDR3 has 12 amino acids. Germline CDR1 is MNHGY and CDR2 is SAAAGT. The CDR3 sequence: CASTSAGQGKHF. CDR3 in DNA: TGTGCCAGCACCTCAGCCGGACAGGGCAAACATTTT.

The chain employs TRBV29-1 and TRBJ2-5; 10 nucleotides match TRBD2. V lost 5 bases, J lost 4 bases, and 7 bases stayed unmatched. The CDR3 length is 14 residues. CDR1 and CDR2 (germline): SQVTM, ANQGSEA. CDR3 region: CSVSLAGARETQYF. The CDR3, as DNA: TGCAGCGTTTCCCTAGCGGGGGCTAGAGAGACCCAGTACTTC.

The V call is TRBV11-3, the J call TRBJ2-1, with no clear D. CDR1 and CDR2 from the germline V gene are SGHNT and YENEEA. The V end was cut by 4 bases, the J end by 5 bases, with 12 bases between. The length of the CDR3 is 14 residues. CDR3 sequence (DNA): TGTGCCAGCAGCTCGGGTCGAATACACAATGAGCAGTTCTTC. Translation: CASSSGRIHNEQFF.

The V call is TRBV6-8, the J call TRBJ1-2, with a tentative D call TRBD1 (6 bases). With 8 bases removed from V and 7 bases from J, the gap between germline ends came to 17 bases. Germline CDR1 reads MNHGY; CDR2 reads SAAAGT. The CDR3 extends over 13 amino acids. The CDR3 region has the DNA TGTGCCAGCGGGGGGCAACAGGGTTCTGGCTACACCTTC. It codes for CASGGQQGSGYTF.

This chain uses TRBV29-1 with TRBJ2-5, with 9 bases aligning to TRBD1. Germline V CDR1 and CDR2: SQVTM, ANQGSEA. V trimming: 4 bases; J trimming: 4 bases; junction bases outside the gene matches: 10. The CDR3 spans 15 residues. Here the CDR3 DNA reads TGCAGCGTTGGTCTCTGGACAGGGGCCCCAGAGACCCAGTACTTC. This gives the protein CSVGLWTGAPETQYF.

The rearrangement joins TRBV29-1 to TRBJ1-1; D is uncertain. V gave up 4 bases and J gave up 1 base, with 13 bases separating them. The CDR3 totals 14 residues. Per the germline V gene, CDR1 is SQVTM and CDR2 is ANQGSEA. The CDR3 protein is CSVVMWIPNTEAFF. The DNA for the CDR3 is TGCAGCGTTGTCATGTGGATCCCGAACACTGAAGCTTTCTTT. Looking up the rest from reference TRBV29-1 and TRBJ1-1 gives the full variable domain: SAVISQKPSRDICQRGTSLTIQCQVDSQVTMMFWYRQQPGQSLTLIATANQGSEATYESGFVIDKFPISRPNLTFSTLTVSNMSPEDSSIYLCSVVMWIPNTEAFFGQGTRLTVV.

Notes on this clone: This same CDR3 is encoded by further DNA sequences in the sample. The chain has TRBV6-8 and TRBJ2-2; 7 nucleotides match TRBD1. Germline CDR1 and CDR2: MNHGY and SAAAGT. The CDR3 runs 13 residues. J was trimmed by 5 bases and V by 6 bases; bases with no gene match: 3. The CDR3: CASSDRDTGELFF. The CDR3 region has the DNA TGTGCCAGCAGCGACAGGGATACCGGGGAGCTGTTTTTT.

The gene calls are TRBV6-8 and TRBJ1-2; TRBD1 is a possible D gene (5 bases). Trimming shortened V by 5 bases and J by 7 bases, and 11 bases separated the two germline ends. Germline CDR1 reads MNHGY; CDR2 reads SAAAGT. This CDR3 spans 12 amino acids. For the CDR3, the DNA is TGTGCCAGCAGTGGGGCAGGAAGTGGCTACACCTTC. It is translated as CASSGAGSGYTF.